The source of this T cell receptor (beta chain) is a study of blood T cell repertoires in COVID-19. Study at large: Both acute and convalescent COVID-19 samples were obtained from the United States, Italy and Spain.

Generated by immunoSEQ multiplex PCR, the TCRdb table keeps only in-frame clones and is missing some. The sample has 250,000 to 350,000 clones; about 88% are singletons. V was pared by 4 bases and J by 4 bases, with 8 bases of the junction left unmatched. Germline lookup yields CDR1 SGHRS and CDR2 YFSETQ. This CDR3 has 16 amino acids. The source of this sequence is a human donor with COVID-19, enrolled during active disease. The donor label of this sample is uncertain. Sequenced input: peripheral blood. The J gene is TRBJ2-2, the V gene TRBV5-1, with 9 bases lining up with TRBD2. CDR3 region: CASSPGTSPRTGELFF. Written as DNA, the CDR3 is TGCGCCAGCAGCCCCGGGACTAGCCCCCGCACCGGGGAGCTGTTTTTT.